This T cell receptor (beta chain) is drawn from a study of cytomegalovirus exposure and HLA in healthy donors (dated by TCRdb to 2016 to 2017). Study-wide context: An earlier analysis of roughly 610 of the donors reported 250 to 300 Gb of sequence data and 95 million to 120 million unique TCR beta sequences obtained from roughly 170 million T cells. An early release covering 500 to 750 HLA-typed donors comprised about 290 gigabases of sequencing data and roughly 85 million unique TCR sequences. Of the 398 genotyped donors, 81% fell in the genetic ancestry cluster associated with self-reported Caucasian donors. The study was designed to test whether signatures of past pathogen exposure could be identified by cataloging public T cell receptors. The T cell repertoires of roughly 660 subjects were profiled by immunosequencing and related to cytomegalovirus serostatus. A separate validation cohort of roughly 130 different subjects was used in addition to the approximately 610-subject first cohort. To predict cytomegalovirus infection status, the study combined high-throughput TCR immunosequencing, statistical association of individual TCRs with disease status, and machine learning. In a later analysis, previously published TCR beta repertoires from 666 donors were re-analyzed and high-resolution HLA genotyping was added so that TCR occurrence patterns could be studied. In the later analysis, no new phenotypic data were used to find candidate immune exposures; instead, reliance was placed on TCR beta sequences and their occurrence across donors. An earlier analysis of around 540 of the donors applied high-throughput TCR beta sequencing to assess whether each TCR beta V gene segment acted as functional or pseudogenic. Donor age, sex, ethnicity and CMV serostatus were compiled alongside the repertoire data. Genome-wide SNP genotypes for about 55% of the roughly 670 donors were used in a later genetic analysis, which treated that subset as a discovery cohort. Every discovery cohort repertoire had been produced on one sequencing platform. Both class I and class II loci were covered by HLA typing, at four-digit resolution. The number of donors typed differed by locus, with 629-630 for A, B, C, DRB1 and DQB1, roughly 550 for DQA1, 600 to 610 for DPA1, and about 450 for DPB1. Several DR-DQ haplotypes were treated as single units for association and clustering because of strong linkage in the cohort. Across around 400 genotyped donors of the cohort, an average of 235,054 unique TCR beta nucleotide sequences per donor were sequenced, and roughly a sixth of those sequences were non-productive.

About this clone itself: Its target antigen remains unknown. One base away there is no much larger clone; base qualities are not given.

Library preparation employed the immunoSEQ multiplex PCR assay. For the multiplex PCR, a mixture combining 60 forward primers for TCR Vbeta segments and 13 reverse primers for TCR Jbeta segments was used. The CDR3 region of rearranged TCR beta genes was amplified from genomic DNA with a multiplex PCR assay. The Illumina HiSeq System was used to sequence the amplified TCR beta libraries as 87-base-pair reads. The original pipeline was this. A later analysis tallied around 87 million unique TCR beta chains across the approximately 670 repertoires, and about 12 million of those chains were shared by two or more donors. Raw reads were error-corrected and collapsed into unique sequences with a nearest-neighbor algorithm that merged closely related sequences to remove PCR and sequencing errors. Alignment of CDR3 sequences to IMGT reference sequences was used to assign V, D and J gene segments. For a sequence to be retained, at least a six-nucleotide match to both a V gene segment and a J gene segment was required. A rearrangement counted as productive if the CDR3 had no stop codons and remained in frame with V and J, and every other rearrangement counted as non-productive. Following IMGT convention, CDR3 was defined as the stretch from the second conserved V-encoded cysteine to the conserved J-encoded phenylalanine. Sequences without an unambiguous match to a single V gene segment were excluded from the earlier analysis of a few hundred of the donors. An earlier analysis of approximately 590 of the donors called V segments functional above 56.7% productive rearrangements and segregating when the between-donor standard deviation exceeded 5%. A statistical classification framework was built to diagnose cytomegalovirus status from the catalog of TCR beta chain sequences. In a later analysis, TCR nucleotide sequences were compared against IMGT/GENE-DB human TR gene sequences so that V and J genes could be assigned. A later analysis assigned CDR3 sequences and most-parsimonious VDJ recombination scenarios with the TCRdist pipeline. A later analysis defined each TCR beta chain by its CDR3 amino acid sequence plus V-gene family, and excluded reads lacking a unique V-gene family. As a way to deal with suspected cross-contamination and a sequencing artifact, a later analysis dropped approximately 570 nucleotide sequences that were highly shared and had low generation probability. In a later analysis, a clonal expansion index for each public chain was calculated from normalized within-repertoire ranks of inferred template counts. A later analysis computed generation probabilities with a VDJ recombination model fitted to out-of-frame rearrangements, and checked the results against IGoR. In a later analysis, TCR-TCR, TCR-HLA and TCR-CMV co-occurrence was scored with hypergeometric tests, and a repertoire-size bias correction was applied to TCR pairs. A later analysis estimated false discovery rates by permuting HLA or CMV assignments 20 times. In a later analysis, co-occurring TCRs were grouped with DBSCAN, and TCRdist sequence similarity was added when clustering was performed within HLA-allele-positive subsets. Repertoires with fewer than 30,000 or more than 120,000 public chains were left out of co-occurrence clustering, as were about 5 repertoires with anomalous nucleotide sharing. TCRdb carries this immuneACCESS record with in-frame sequences only. Its versions omit some clonotypes, under half of them owing to an unresolved V gene in the studies checked, with the rest unexplained. Clonal size and the V and J genes are those of that table, whereas D and trimming came from the DNA. Recorded for this sample are around 20,000 clones; about 80% of them occurred a single time. The ten top clones hold about a fifth of the sample.

The germline V gene (reference sequence) supplies CDR1 LNHDA and CDR2 SQIVND. Germline trimming amounts to 4 bases on V and 7 bases on J, with 8 as the count of junction bases outside the gene matches. Including the terminal cysteine and phenylalanine, the CDR3 comprises 14 residues. Here the CDR3 DNA is all that survives: 42 bases in frame from base 1. The study at large found these results: According to the authors, the approach could potentially be generalized to other disease states and immunological phenotypes. A later analysis found that HLA-associated TCR beta chains were more clonally expanded and had lower generation probabilities than equally common non-associated chains. According to a later analysis, TCR association rates differed among HLA loci, with DRB1 alleles showing the most associated TCRs and HLA-C alleles showing the fewest. Because HLA typing was missing for some donors at each locus, association tests included only the typed subset. In this cohort, only TCR beta chains were sequenced, and detectable features were limited by the absence of alpha or paired-chain data. A later analysis reported that several top co-occurrence clusters appeared linked to parvovirus B19, influenza, CMV and Epstein-Barr virus. The 87-base-pair reads could not distinguish some IMGT-functional V segments, including TRBV6-2 and TRBV6-3, so those segments were excluded. A later analysis found that most CMV-associated TCR beta chains appeared HLA-restricted, with HLA associations seemingly driven largely by CMV exposure. V-gene and J-gene trimming of TCR beta chains was associated with a missense DCLRE1C variant in a later genetic analysis, and the association was replicated in an independent cohort. Strong co-occurrence of HLA alleles, especially DR and DQ, made assigning TCR associations to individual alleles difficult. According to a later genetic analysis, donors in an Asian-associated ancestry cluster had fewer N-insertions in productive TCRs than the approximately 710-donor mean. While some public TCRs were present in many individuals, most TCR sequences turned up only very rarely across donors. Linkage disequilibrium might explain the correlated functional status among segregating V segments, but an unknown experimental factor could not be excluded. Presence/absence analyses assumed roughly uniform sequencing depth across donors, an assumption that may not hold. Immune exposure information for the cohort was limited to CMV serostatus. A cluster of highly shared sequence variants was judged likely to represent a technical artifact of the sequencing pipeline. A further reported finding was that TCR beta sequences accurately predicted the HLA-A and HLA-B alleles for most subjects in the first cohort. In an earlier analysis of around 600 of the donors, most TCR beta V segments appeared in productive rearrangements about 87% or about 30% of the time, broadly matching IMGT annotations. In vitro tests confirmed that three of the cytomegalovirus-associated TCR beta chains recognize cytomegalovirus antigens. In a later analysis, some 17,000 TCR beta sequences were associated with specific HLA alleles at a false discovery rate of 0.05. The earlier analysis of nearly 600 of the donors excluded roughly 17 rarely observed V segments, including chromosome 9 orphons, because counts were too low. The study listed approximately 160 TCR beta chains as associated with cytomegalovirus. The classifier was reported to diagnose cytomegalovirus status with high specificity and sensitivity in both the original and validation cohorts.

The cohort was made up of approximately 670 healthy bone marrow donors. At the time of sampling, all cohort members were nominally healthy, though unrecorded immune exposures were likely present. CMV serostatus was positive for 250 to 300 and negative for about 55% of the 666 cohort members, and was not recorded for this donor. Each donor provided a peripheral blood sample, and peripheral blood mononuclear cells were used for TCR beta sequencing. Genomic DNA was extracted from the blood cell samples with the Qiagen DNeasy Blood Extraction Kit. The sequenced material came from PBMCs. This receptor was taken from a human donor in good health. The sequence joins TRBV19 to TRBJ2-3, and 7 bases in between align with TRBD1. The DNA reads as follows: TGTGCCAGTAGTACCTACCGGGACAGTCATACGCAGTATTTT. Translated, it reads CASSTYRDSHTQYF.